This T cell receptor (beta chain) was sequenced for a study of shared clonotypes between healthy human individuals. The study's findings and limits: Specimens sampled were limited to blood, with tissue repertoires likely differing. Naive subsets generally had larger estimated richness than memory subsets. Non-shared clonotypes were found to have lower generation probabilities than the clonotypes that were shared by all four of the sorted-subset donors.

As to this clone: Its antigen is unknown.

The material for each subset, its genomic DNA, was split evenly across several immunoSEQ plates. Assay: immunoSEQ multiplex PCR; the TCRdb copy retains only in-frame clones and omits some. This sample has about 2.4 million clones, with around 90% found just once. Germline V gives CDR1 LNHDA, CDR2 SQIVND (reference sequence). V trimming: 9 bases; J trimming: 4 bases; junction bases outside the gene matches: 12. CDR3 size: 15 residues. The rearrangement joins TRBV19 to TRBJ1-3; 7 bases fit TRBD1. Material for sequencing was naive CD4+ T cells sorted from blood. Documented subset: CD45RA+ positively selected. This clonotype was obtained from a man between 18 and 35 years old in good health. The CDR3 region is CASQRGLSPGNTIYF. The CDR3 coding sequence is TGTGCCAGCCAAAGGGGGCTAAGTCCAGGAAACACCATATATTTT.